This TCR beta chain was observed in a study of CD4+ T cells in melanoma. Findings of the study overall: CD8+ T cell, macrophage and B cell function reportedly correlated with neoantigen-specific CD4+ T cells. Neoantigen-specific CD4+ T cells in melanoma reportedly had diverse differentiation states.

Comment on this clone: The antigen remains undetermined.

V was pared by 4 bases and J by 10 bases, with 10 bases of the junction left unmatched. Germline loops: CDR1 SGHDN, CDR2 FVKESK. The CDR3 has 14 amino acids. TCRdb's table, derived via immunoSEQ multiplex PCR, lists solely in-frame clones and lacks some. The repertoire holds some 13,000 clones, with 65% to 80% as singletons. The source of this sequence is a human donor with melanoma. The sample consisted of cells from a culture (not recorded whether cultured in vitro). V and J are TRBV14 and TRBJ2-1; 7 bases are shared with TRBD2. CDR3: CASSPEGREGEQFF. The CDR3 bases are TGTGCCAGCAGCCCAGAGGGAAGGGAGGGCGAGCAGTTCTTC.